One and the same sample provided the 19 T cell receptor beta chains below, sequenced in a study of CD8 T cells in Susac syndrome. Random hexamers were used to reverse transcribe an amount of roughly 0.5 to 1 ug RNA. TCRdb ran MiXCR on the immunoSEQ multiplex PCR reads and lists one entry per CDR3 protein. The table lists hundreds of thousands of distinct CDR3 sequences, 93% of them singletons. Sequenced: CD4+ T cells from PBMCs. All receptors come from a human donor with multiple sclerosis.

This chain connects TRBV20-1 to TRBJ2-5; D unclear. The CDR3 runs to 10 residues. Deletions cut 5 bases from V and 2 bases from J, with 3 bases between. Germline lookup yields CDR1 DFQATT and CDR2 SNEGSKA (reference sequence). In nucleotides, the CDR3 is TGCAGTGCTTCTCAAGAGACCCAGTACTTC. Protein: CSASQETQYF.

This chain links TRBV20-1 with TRBJ1-2, with a weak D call TRBD1 (6 bases). The CDR3 contains 14 residues. The ends were cut back, 3 bases at V and 9 bases at J, with 20 bases in the middle. The germline V gene encodes CDR1 DFQATT and CDR2 SNEGSKA (reference sequence). The CDR3 reads CSASDRTILDRYTF. CDR3 DNA sequence: TGCAGTGCTAGCGACAGGACCATTCTTGATCGCTACACCTTC.

V is TRBV12-3 or TRBV12-4 and J is TRBJ1-4; D not certain. CDR3 size: 16 residues. The V end was cut by 2 bases, the J end by 4 bases, with 14 bases between. CDR3 DNA: TGTGCCAGCAGTTTATCGGATACCAGGTTTAATGAAAAACTGTTTTTT. Translated, it gives CASSLSDTRFNEKLFF.

The J gene is TRBJ1-1, the V gene TRBV23-1; D might be TRBD1 (6 bases). TRBV23-1 is flagged as an ORF with uncertain function. This CDR3 has 15 amino acids. V lost 1 base and J 3 bases, leaving 12 bases between the germline ends. The CDR3 bases are TGCGCCAGCAGTCAATATCAGGGGAATCACACTGAAGCTTTCTTT. This encodes CASSQYQGNHTEAFF.

The rearrangement uses TRBV29-1 and TRBJ2-1; 8 nucleotides match TRBD2. CDR3 length: 14 amino acids. CDR1 SQVTM and CDR2 ANQGSEA come from the germline V gene. V gave up 2 bases and J gave up 6 bases; unmatched junction bases: 6. The CDR3 nucleotides read TGCAGCGTTGAACCAGCGGGGGCTATCAATGAGCAGTTCTTC. Its translation: CSVEPAGAINEQFF.

V gene TRBV3-1 combines with J gene TRBJ2-5; TRBD1 matches at 7 bases. Germline V gene data show CDR1 as LGHDT and CDR2 as YNNKEL (reference sequence). V shed 0 bases, J shed 5 bases, and the junction held 12 bases outside the gene matches. The CDR3 is made up of 17 amino acids. Here the CDR3 DNA reads TGTGCCAGCAGCCAAGATTGGGGGACAGAGCCTCGGGAGACCCAGTACTTC. Its translation is CASSQDWGTEPRETQYF.

The genes are TRBV4-2 and TRBJ2-3; TRBD1 matches at 7 bases. The CDR3 covers 15 residues. CDR1 and CDR2 from the germline V gene are LGHNA and YNFKEQ. The junction had 9 bases not matched to a gene; V was cut back by 6 bases and J by 3 bases. This chain's CDR3 is CASRTNSQGTDTQYF. Written as DNA, the CDR3 is TGTGCCAGCAGGACAAACTCACAGGGGACAGATACGCAGTATTTT.

The V gene is TRBV5-6, the J gene TRBJ2-5; D may be TRBD2 (5 bases). Trimming cost V 4 bases and J 7 bases, with 14 bases left between them. The germline CDR1 and CDR2 sequences are SGHDT and YYEEEE. The length of the CDR3 is 13 residues. CDR3 bases: TGTGCCAGCAGCCCGGAGGTACGCGGGACCCAGTACTTC. It is translated as CASSPEVRGTQYF.

The J gene is TRBJ2-6, the V gene TRBV23-1, with D tentatively TRBD1 (5 bases). TRBV23-1 is sorted into the ORF group, with uncertain function. The germline V and J ends were trimmed by 4 bases and 2 bases, with 6 bases remaining between them. The CDR3 is 14 amino acids. The CDR3 loop reads CASSPDTGANVLTF. The CDR3 region has the DNA TGCGCCAGCAGTCCGGACACTGGGGCCAACGTCCTGACTTTC.

This clonotype is a singleton in its sample. The chain recombines TRBV7-6 with TRBJ2-5; D may be TRBD1 (6 bases). The CDR3 extends over 13 amino acids. Looked up from germline, CDR1 is SGHVS and CDR2 is FNYEAQ. V was cut by 7 bases and J by 5 bases, with 14 bases left in between. The CDR3 DNA reads as TGTGCCAGCACCCAGGGGTTCGGGGAGACCCAGTACTTC. Translated, it gives CASTQGFGETQYF. The variable domain in full, with the rest retrieved from reference TRBV7-6 and TRBJ2-5, is GAGVSQSPRYKVTKRGQDVALRCDPISGHVSLYWYRQALGQGPEFLTYFNYEAQQDKSGLPNDRFSAERPEGSISTLTIQRTEQRDSAMYRCASTQGFGETQYFGPGTRLLVL.

In DNA form, the CDR3 reads TGCGCCAGCAGCGTTCTACAGGCCGGAGAGACCCAGTACTTC. It translates to CASSVLQAGETQYF. This sequence joins TRBV5-1 and TRBJ2-5; D is possibly TRBD1 (5 bases). Trimming shortened V by 4 bases and J by 4 bases, and 14 bases separated the two germline ends. The CDR3 is 14 residues long. Per the germline V gene, CDR1 is SGHRS and CDR2 is YFSETQ.

The V gene is TRBV3-1, the J gene TRBJ2-7, with TRBD2 identical over 11 bases. CDR3 length equals 16 residues. Germline CDR1 is LGHDT and CDR2 is YNNKEL (reference sequence). V lost 1 base to trimming and J lost 5 bases; unmatched junction nucleotides: 7. The CDR3 sequence is CASSQGLAGGSDEQYV. DNA for the CDR3: TGTGCCAGCAGCCAAGGCCTAGCGGGAGGTTCGGACGAGCAGTACGTC.

This clonotype was seen more than once but under ten times. The chain couples TRBV18 to TRBJ1-1, with 7 bases matching TRBD1. CDR1 and CDR2 from the germline V gene are KGHSH and LQKENI. Trimming cost V 5 bases and J 2 bases; bases outside gene matches: 2. This CDR3 contains 13 residues. DNA for the CDR3: TGTGCCAGCTCAAGGGACAGCAACACTGAAGCTTTCTTT. Translating gives CASSRDSNTEAFF.

This chain joins TRBV4-1 and TRBJ1-2, with 8 bases fitting TRBD1. The germline V gene encodes CDR1 MGHRA and CDR2 YSYEKL. The CDR3 extends over 17 amino acids. Germline trimming cut 0 bases from V and 1 base from J; bases unmatched to any gene: 7. CDR3: CASSQDPGGANNYGYTF. CDR3 DNA sequence: TGCGCCAGCAGCCAAGATCCAGGGGGCGCAAATAACTATGGCTACACCTTC.

The rearrangement links TRBV20-1 to TRBJ2-3; 11 positions match TRBD2. Per germline, CDR1 DFQATT and CDR2 SNEGSKA (reference sequence). The V segment lost 5 bases and the J segment 0 bases; nucleotides outside the gene matches: 1. The CDR3 loop spans 14 amino acids. The CDR3 sequence: CSAWTSGSTDTQYF. The CDR3 DNA reads TGCAGTGCTTGGACTAGCGGGAGCACAGATACGCAGTATTTT.

This clonotype was observed a handful of times. The rearrangement links TRBV30 to TRBJ1-1; perhaps TRBD1 as D (5 bases). Per the germline V gene, CDR1 is GTSNPN and CDR2 is SVGIG (reference sequence). Trimming took off 2 bases at V and 11 bases at J, with 12 bases between the two ends. CDR3 length equals 11 residues. The CDR3 DNA follows: TGTGCCTGGAGTAGTACGGGGGAGGCTTTCTTT. Its translation is CAWSSTGEAFF.

The CDR3 coding sequence is TGCGCCAGCAGCTTGGGGGACAAACTACAGAGCTCCTATAATTCACCCCTCCACTTT. Protein sequence: CASSLGDKLQSSYNSPLHF. The rearrangement links TRBV5-1 to TRBJ1-6; a possible D gene is TRBD1 (6 bases). Germline CDR1 and CDR2: SGHRS and YFSETQ. The length of the CDR3 is 19 residues. Deletions cut 0 bases from V and 0 bases from J, with 16 bases between.

This clonotype was seen only a few times. The gene calls are TRBV12-3 or TRBV12-4 and TRBJ1-2, with 7 bases that match TRBD1. The junction had 4 bases not matched to a gene; V was cut back by 6 bases and J by 3 bases. There are 13 residues in the CDR3. The CDR3 here is CASSPGTDYGYTF. Written as DNA, the CDR3 is TGTGCCAGCAGCCCGGGGACAGACTATGGCTACACCTTC.

The V gene is TRBV19, the J gene TRBJ1-1; possibly TRBD1 for D (6 bases). CDR1 is LNHDA and CDR2 is SQIVND in the germline V gene (reference sequence). Trimming removed 3 bases from V and 4 bases from J, with 15 bases in between. The CDR3 loop spans 15 amino acids. The CDR3 coding sequence is TGTGCCAGTAGTATCCCCTCGGGGGGCGTCACTGAAGCTTTCTTT. Translated, it gives CASSIPSGGVTEAFF.